This T cell receptor (beta chain) was sequenced during a study of OX40 agonist ivuxolimab in advanced cancers. Data came from immunoSEQ multiplex PCR; TCRdb stores just in-frame clones and leaves some out. The sample lists roughly 80,000 clones, 90% seen once, with roughly 0.69% in the top ten. This CDR3 has 14 amino acids. V was pared by 2 bases and J by 4 bases, with 10 bases between. Germline CDR1 SEHNR, CDR2 FQNEAQ (reference sequence). The receptor was isolated from an adult with an advanced solid tumor such as melanoma, head and neck, liver or kidney cancer. Sample: CD4+ or CD8+ T cells sorted from blood, taken in a trial of the OX40 agonist ivuxolimab. The rearrangement joins TRBV7-9 to TRBJ2-3, with D perhaps matching TRBD2 (7 bases). Written as DNA, the CDR3 is TGTGCCAGCAGCTTATCGGGGGGCGCAGATACGCAGTATTTT. Translating it yields CASSLSGGADTQYF. Supplemented by reference TRBV7-9 and TRBJ2-3, the full variable domain reads DTGVSQNPRHKITKRGQNVTFRCDPISEHNRLYWYRQTLGQGPEFLTYFQNEAQLEKSRLLSDRFSAERPKGSFSTLEIQRTEQGDSAMYLCASSLSGGADTQYFGPGTRLTVL.